This T cell receptor beta chain was recorded in a study of blood T cell repertoires in COVID-19 (dated by TCRdb to the early 2020s). Looking at the study overall: The collaborator samples originated in the United States, Italy and Spain and spanned the acute and convalescent phases of COVID-19. The material from the prospective study consisted of cDNA or gDNA derived from T cells, B-cell-depleted T cells, or PBMCs. Subjects who had been exposed to COVID-19, were actively infected with it, or had recovered from it provided the deeply sampled blood TCRbeta repertoires that made up the dataset. The repertoires were released in a freely available public database intended as a resource for research on the immune response to SARS-CoV-2. The samples were drawn from the first 160 participants of the ongoing ImmuneRACE study and from 950 to 1,500 subjects provided by 6 global collaborators. Sample metadata almost always included a de-identified subject ID, COVID-19 status, age in years and sex. Where available, HLA class I and class II types were taken from metadata supplied by the sample provider and were not determined by assay-based typing. Overall study outcomes, separate from this receptor: The quantity of clinical and demographic metadata differed by source and by participant and was supplied without curation.

Between the V and J ends, shortened by 4 bases and 9 bases respectively, the junction contains 19 bases. CDR1 and CDR2 were assigned from the germline V gene as SGHDN and FVKESK. From the cysteine through the phenylalanine, the CDR3 covers 15 amino acids. This entry keeps only the CDR3 DNA: 45 bases, framed from base 1. TCRbeta CDR3 regions were amplified from genomic DNA using the immunoSEQ Assay, a bias-controlled multiplex PCR. The original methods were these. Nucleated cell counts per sample were estimated from amplification of reference gene primers within the assay. To quantify the absolute abundance of each unique TCRbeta CDR3 rearrangement, sequence reads were collapsed and filtered. For each sample, productive Simpson clonality was calculated by taking the square root of Simpson's diversity index across productive rearrangements. The table was pulled from immuneACCESS by TCRdb, which kept in-frame rearrangements only. Such tables lose some clones; where checked, under half of the loss comes from unresolved V genes, and the rest has no known cause. The V and J calls and clone size come from that table; D and trimming were worked out from the DNA. The sample table holds about 120,000 clones, of which roughly 79% were seen once. Under 20% of the sample is held by the ten biggest clonotypes.

The collaborating institutions used their own protocols to collect whole blood in K2EDTA tubes. For TCRbeta analysis, collaborators shipped samples in one of three forms: frozen whole blood, isolated PBMCs, or DNA extracted from either of those sample types. This clone was recorded once. There is no known antigen for this receptor. The sample holds no much larger clone one base away, and base qualities are not on file. The sequence was collected from a woman older than 75 with active or convalescent COVID-19. Sequenced input: peripheral blood. The chain couples TRBV14 to TRBJ2-1; the D gene cannot be resolved reliably. The CDR3 sequence is CASSPPNALSSEQFF. The nucleotides are TGTGCCAGCAGCCCCCCGAACGCACTATCCAGTGAGCAGTTCTTC.